The 10 T cell receptor beta chains below come from one sample, sequenced in a study of cytomegalovirus exposure and HLA in healthy donors. 13 Jbeta primers and 60 Vbeta primers were used for the PCR. Sequencing was performed with immunoSEQ multiplex PCR; in TCRdb, only in-frame clones are kept and a portion is missing. The sample holds approximately 160,000 clones, 77% seen once. Sequencing input: PBMCs. Receptor source: a woman aged 25 to 39 in good health and CMV-seronegative.

This chain uses TRBV19 with TRBJ1-2; 10 positions agree with TRBD1. Germline values: CDR1 LNHDA, CDR2 SQIVND (reference sequence). With V trimmed by 5 bases and J by 3 bases, 6 bases remained unmatched. The CDR3 covers 15 residues. CDR3 sequence (DNA): TGTGCCAGTAGTCCAGGGACAGGGGACTACTATGGCTACACCTTC. This codes for CASSPGTGDYYGYTF.

This rearrangement joins TRBV4-1 to TRBJ2-7; no clear D. Germline V gene lookup returns CDR1 MGHRA and CDR2 YSYEKL. Between the trimmed V and J ends, which lost 6 bases and 2 bases, there was a span of 14 bases. The CDR3 is made up of 14 amino acids. This chain's CDR3 is CASSLHLFTYEQYF. The CDR3 DNA reads TGCGCCAGCAGTCTCCACTTATTTACCTACGAGCAGTACTTC.

The genes are TRBV6-5 and TRBJ2-7, with 11 bases lining up with TRBD2. The CDR3 spans 15 residues. V lost 0 bases, J lost 4 bases, and 2 bases stayed unmatched. CDR1 is MNHEY and CDR2 is SVGAGI in the germline V gene. The DNA for the CDR3 is TGTGCCAGCAGTTACTCAACTAGCGGGAGATACGAGCAGTACTTC. It codes for CASSYSTSGRYEQYF.

In regard to this clone: The junction departs from the called germline gene at one end, perhaps through a read error. V usage is TRBV7-9 and J usage is TRBJ1-2; TRBD1 aligns across 9 bases. The CDR3 contains 15 residues. CDR1 and CDR2 from the germline V gene are SEHNR and FQNEAQ (reference sequence). The CDR3 bases are TGTGCCAGCAGCTTAGGGACAGGGGCTAACTATGGCTACCCCTTC. Protein product: CASSLGTGANYGYPF.

This rearrangement joins TRBV5-4 to TRBJ1-1; tentatively, D is TRBD1 (6 bases). Germline values: CDR1 SGHNT, CDR2 YYREEE (reference sequence). V lost 3 bases and J lost 4, with 16 bases in between. The CDR3 contains 15 residues. CDR3 region: CASSWGQTEGTEAFF. Written as DNA, the CDR3 is TGTGCCAGCAGCTGGGGGCAGACTGAGGGCACTGAAGCTTTCTTT.

The V call is TRBV2, the J call TRBJ1-2; TRBD1 matches 9 bases. Unmatched junction bases numbered 3, after V lost 4 bases and J lost 6 bases. Germline CDR1 is SNHLY and CDR2 is FYNNEI. The CDR3 runs to 13 residues. CDR3 region: CASSGQGVHGYTF. In DNA, the CDR3 is TGTGCCAGCAGTGGACAGGGGGTGCATGGCTACACCTTC.

This chain connects TRBV2 to TRBJ1-5, with D possibly matching TRBD1 (5 bases). Germline V CDR1 and CDR2: SNHLY, FYNNEI. V was trimmed by 3 bases and J by 3 bases, leaving 15 bases between them. The CDR3 is 16 amino acids. The chain's CDR3 is CASSDLLQAANQPQHF. CDR3 nucleotide sequence: TGTGCCAGCAGTGACTTATTACAGGCCGCCAATCAGCCCCAGCATTTT.

The chain joins TRBV29-1 to TRBJ2-7, with 12 bases aligning to TRBD2. V dropped 6 bases and J dropped 5; count of bases not matched to a gene: 5. Germline V CDR1 and CDR2: SQVTM, ANQGSEA. The length of the CDR3 is 13 residues. The CDR3 nucleotides are TGCAGCGTAGCTAGCGGGAGGGCCGACGAGCAGTACTTC. Translating gives CSVASGRADEQYF.

The V and J genes are TRBV28 and TRBJ1-5, with TRBD1 identical over 8 bases. Germline V lookup: CDR1 MDHEN, CDR2 SYDVKM. The CDR3 runs 15 residues. The junction had 4 bases not matched to a gene; V was cut back by 4 bases and J by 2 bases. This CDR3 is CASSSGQGGNQPQHF. DNA for the CDR3: TGTGCCAGCAGTTCCGGACAGGGCGGCAATCAGCCCCAGCATTTT. The full variable domain, completed using reference TRBV28 and TRBJ1-5, is DVKVTQSSRYLVKRTGEKVFLECVQDMDHENMFWYRQDPGLGLRLIYFSYDVKMKEKGDIPEGYSVSREKKERFSLILESASTNQTSMYLCASSSGQGGNQPQHFGDGTRLSIL.

V is TRBV28 and J is TRBJ1-2; a weak D match, TRBD1 (5 bases). This CDR3 spans 12 amino acids. Germline lookup yields CDR1 MDHEN and CDR2 SYDVKM. The V and J ends lost 4 bases and 3 bases respectively, with 6 bases between them. CDR3 bases: TGTGCCAGCAGTTCAGGGTACTATGGCTACACCTTC. It translates to CASSSGYYGYTF.